The present TCR beta chain was sequenced within a study of PD-1 blockade in classical Hodgkin lymphoma. The CDR3 consists of 13 residues. Trimming took off 3 bases at V and 7 bases at J, with 9 bases between the two ends. Germline lookup yields CDR1 MDHEN and CDR2 SYDVKM. About this clone: Its target is not known.

Noted time point: newly diagnosed, previously untreated cHL patient sample. The assay was immunoSEQ multiplex PCR, and TCRdb's table has in-frame clones only and misses some. The data contain tens of thousands of clones, roughly 88% of them singletons. Findings and limits, study-wide: Factors driving the repertoire differences, possibly disease activity or prior therapy, remain undefined. Relative to healthy donors, newly diagnosed patients reportedly had lower baseline TCR diversity, which was reported as lower still in relapsed/refractory patients.

The source of this sequence is a human donor with classical Hodgkin lymphoma. The sequenced sample was peripheral blood mononuclear cells (PBMCs). The chain joins TRBV28 to TRBJ2-2; D might be TRBD2 (5 bases). The CDR3 coding sequence is TGTGCCAGCAGTTTGGGAGTCCACGGGGAGCTGTTTTTT. The encoded protein is CASSLGVHGELFF.